This passage covers 17 T cell receptor beta chains from one sample sequenced in a study of T cells in Graves' hyperthyroidism and ophthalmopathy. RNA transcripts yielded amplified TCR beta CDR3 regions. RT-PCR in the first round (using the HTBI primer set) targeted the TCR CDR3. Via MiXCR, TCRdb re-called the multiplex PCR reads, giving one row per CDR3 protein. The table has about 570,000 distinct CDR3 sequences, just over 45% seen once. Sequenced sample: peripheral blood or thyroid tissue (not recorded which). The receptors stem from an adult woman with Graves' disease, either hyperthyroidism or ophthalmopathy (not recorded which).

This clonotype was recorded many times. The chain carries TRBV29-1 and TRBJ1-1; D ambiguous. Germline loops: CDR1 SQVTM, CDR2 ANQGSEA. V lost 4 bases and J lost 6, with 6 bases in between. The CDR3 sequence is 10 residues long. Here the CDR3 reads CSVVVSEAFF. The CDR3 DNA follows: TGCAGCGTTGTGGTCTCTGAAGCTTTCTTT.

The chain links TRBV29-1 to TRBJ2-7, with D possibly called TRBD1 or TRBD2 (5 bases each). Germline loops: CDR1 SQVTM, CDR2 ANQGSEA. V was shortened by 4 bases and J by 3 bases, with 16 bases between the two germline ends. The CDR3 covers 14 residues. In DNA form, the CDR3 reads TGCAGCGTTGGTGGGGACGGTAAGCTCTACGAGCAGTACTTC. Translated, it gives CSVGGDGKLYEQYF.

The rearrangement uses TRBV10-1 and TRBJ1-5; the match to TRBD1 covers 7 bases. J was trimmed by 0 bases and V by 9 bases; bases with no gene match: 8. CDR1 and CDR2 from the germline V gene are WNHNN and SYGVQD (reference sequence). The CDR3 length is 15 residues. CDR3 loop: CASVGGQASNQPQHF. The CDR3 nucleotides read TGCGCCAGTGTCGGAGGACAGGCTAGCAATCAGCCCCAGCATTTT.

The table lists this clonotype with many counts. The CDR3 coding sequence is TGTGCCAGCTCACGAAGCCTGGATGGCTACACCTTC. Encoded protein: CASSRSLDGYTF. J is TRBJ1-2 and V is TRBV18; D is undetermined. Germline loops: CDR1 KGHSH, CDR2 LQKENI. The V and J ends lost 4 bases and 6 bases respectively, with 9 bases between them. The CDR3 extends over 12 amino acids.

The genes are TRBV4-2 and TRBJ1-3; D uncertain. From germline, CDR1 is LGHNA and CDR2 YNFKEQ. The ends were cut back, 5 bases at V and 0 bases at J, with 11 bases in the middle. This CDR3 is built from 15 residues. In nucleotides, the CDR3 is TGTGCCAGCAGCAAGCTTGCCATCTCTGGAAACACCATATATTTT. Translated: CASSKLAISGNTIYF.

A few counts support this clonotype. V and J are TRBV5-1 and TRBJ2-2, with TRBD2 identical over 8 bases. V trimming: 6 bases; J trimming: 6 bases; junction bases outside the gene matches: 10. The V gene's germline CDR1 is SGHRS and CDR2 YFSETQ. This CDR3 comprises 15 residues. CDR3 coding DNA: TGCGCCAGCAACCCGCAGGCGGGAGGCTCCGGGGAGCTGTTTTTT. Residues: CASNPQAGGSGELFF.

This clonotype was recorded at least ten times. V usage is TRBV29-1 and J usage is TRBJ2-5, with D hard to call. The CDR3 runs 13 residues. Trimming left V 5 bases short and J 1 base short, with 11 bases between. Germline CDR1 reads SQVTM; CDR2 reads ANQGSEA. CDR3 DNA sequence: TGCAGCGTTCCCCTCACCGGCCAAGAGACCCAGTACTTC. Encoded protein: CSVPLTGQETQYF.

There are many counts of this clonotype. This chain joins TRBV29-1 and TRBJ2-7, with D perhaps matching TRBD1 (6 bases). Germline lookup yields CDR1 SQVTM and CDR2 ANQGSEA. Trimming stripped 3 bases from V and 6 bases from J, with 9 bases between. The CDR3 runs to 11 residues. The CDR3 nucleotides read TGCAGCGTTGACAGGGGTTCCGAGCAGTACTTC. This sequence encodes CSVDRGSEQYF.

The table lists this clonotype with many counts. The chain employs TRBV12-5 and TRBJ2-5; 8 bases line up with TRBD2. Unmatched junction bases numbered 11, after V lost 7 bases and J lost 4 bases. The germline gives CDR1 LGHNT, CDR2 FRNRAP. The CDR3 is 15 amino acids. DNA of the CDR3: TGTGCTAGTGCCCCGGTGGCGGGAGGCACAGAGACCCAGTACTTC. It translates to CASAPVAGGTETQYF.

This clonotype turned up a few times. V usage is TRBV2 and J usage is TRBJ1-2, with D uncertain. The CDR3 extends over 10 amino acids. Per germline, CDR1 SNHLY and CDR2 FYNNEI. V lost 1 base, J lost 14 bases, and 8 bases lay in between. The CDR3 DNA reads TGTGCCAGCAGTGAAGAGGTAGCGACCTTC. Amino acids: CASSEEVATF. The whole variable domain, remainder taken from reference TRBV2 and TRBJ1-2, is EPEVTQTPSHQVTQMGQEVILRCVPISNHLYFYWYRQILGQKVEFLVSFYNNEISEKSEIFDDQFSVERPDGSNFTLKIRSTKLEDSAMYFCASSEEVATFGSGTRLTVV.

The chain uses TRBV10-3 and TRBJ2-5, with 7 positions matching TRBD1. Germline CDR1 is ENHRY and CDR2 is SYGVKD. The CDR3 totals 14 residues. Trimming cost V 4 bases and J 4 bases; bases outside gene matches: 6. The CDR3 coding sequence is TGTGCCATCAGTGCGAGTAGGGGGCTAGAGACCCAGTACTTC. Translating it yields CAISASRGLETQYF.

This chain uses TRBV7-9 with TRBJ2-7; D possibly corresponds to TRBD1 (5 bases). Germline-derived CDR1 and CDR2 are SEHNR and FQNEAQ (reference sequence). The CDR3 runs 12 residues. V was clipped by 7 bases and J by 1 base, with 8 bases between them. Here the CDR3 DNA reads TGTGCCAGCACACAGGAGTCCTACGAGCAGTACTTC. Translation gives CASTQESYEQYF.

The chain links TRBV19 to TRBJ2-6, with 10 bases fitting TRBD1. CDR3 length: 18 residues. V shed 2 bases, J shed 0 bases, and the junction held 4 bases outside the gene matches. From germline, CDR1 is LNHDA and CDR2 SQIVND (reference sequence). The CDR3 bases are TGTGCCAGTAGTATACCGGGACAGGGGTACTCTGGGGCCAACGTCCTGACTTTC. It encodes CASSIPGQGYSGANVLTF.

Comments on this clonotype: A read error may be the cause here, since a much bigger clone is one base away. V usage is TRBV5-1 and J usage is TRBJ1-4, with D unclear. CDR1 and CDR2 (germline): SGHRS, YFSETQ. The CDR3 is 16 residues long. CDR3 bases: TGCGCCAGCAGCCCGAGCGTCGCAGCGGCTAATGCAAAACTGTTTTTT. Encoded protein: CASSPSVAAANAKLFF.

This clonotype occurred a few times. This chain joins TRBV10-2 and TRBJ1-1, with D maybe TRBD1 (6 bases). CDR3 length: 13 amino acids. CDR1 is WSHSY, CDR2 SAAADI, per germline. V was clipped by 5 bases and J by 8 bases, with 15 bases between them. The CDR3 DNA reads TGCGCCAGCAGTCCTACAGGGACACCGGAAGCTTTCTTT. This sequence encodes CASSPTGTPEAFF.

Details on this clonotype: In this CDR3 the conserved last residue, phenylalanine or tryptophan, is missing, so a read error is likely. The DNA is omitted, as the CDR3 cannot be located on it reliably, and the CDR3 follows TCRdb's listing. The J gene is TRBJ1-4, the V gene TRBV5-8. The CDR3 region is 11 residues in length, termini included. Germline CDR1 SGHTS, CDR2 YDEGEE. The CDR3: CASSLWTELNY.

Note on this clonotype: The junction does not match germline at one end; this may be a read error. The J gene is TRBJ1-5, the V gene TRBV28; D gene ambiguous. The CDR3 has 17 amino acids. Germline V CDR1 and CDR2: MDHEN, SYDVKM. As DNA, the CDR3 is TGCGCCACAAGTCTCGGCAGGACGCTTCATAGCAATCAGCCCCAGCATTTT. Amino acid sequence: CATSLGRTLHSNQPQHF.